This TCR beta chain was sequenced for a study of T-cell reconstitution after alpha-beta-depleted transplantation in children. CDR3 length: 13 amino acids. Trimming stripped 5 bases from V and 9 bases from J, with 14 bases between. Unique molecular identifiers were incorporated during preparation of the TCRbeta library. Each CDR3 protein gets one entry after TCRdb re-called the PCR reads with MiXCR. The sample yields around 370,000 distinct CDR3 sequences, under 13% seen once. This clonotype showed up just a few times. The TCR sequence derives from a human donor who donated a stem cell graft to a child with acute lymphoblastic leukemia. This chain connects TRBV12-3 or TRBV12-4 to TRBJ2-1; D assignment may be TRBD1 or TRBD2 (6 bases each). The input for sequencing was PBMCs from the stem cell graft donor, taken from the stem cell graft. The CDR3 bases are TGTGCCAGCAGTCGGCGGTGGGGGGCTGAGCAGTTCTTC. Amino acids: CASSRRWGAEQFF.